Presented here are 9 T cell receptor beta chains from one specimen sequenced in a study of human T cells and chemical hapten exposure. MiXCR, applied by TCRdb to the RACE reads, yields one record per CDR3 protein. In the table there are about 380,000 distinct CDR3 sequences, 4% to 5.5% of which are singletons. Specified time point: patch test 1, 2 weeks after DPC sensitization. The treatment: therapeutic diphenylcyclopropenone sensitization with weekly scalp DPC. Source: whole blood, taken in connection with sensitization to the hapten diphenylcyclopropenone (DPC). These receptor sequences come from a woman between 50 and 59 years old with alopecia areata. Some clones in this sample may be carry-over from other donors' samples.

There are many counts of this clonotype. CDR3 in amino acids: CASSWGPDNEQFF. For the CDR3, the DNA is TGTGCCAGCAGCTGGGGACCGGACAATGAGCAGTTCTTC. This chain uses TRBV13 with TRBJ2-1; TRBD1 or TRBD2 may be the D gene (5 bases each). In germline, CDR1 is PRHDT, CDR2 FYEKMQ (reference sequence). The germline V and J ends were trimmed by 4 bases and 5 bases, with 9 bases remaining between them. CDR3 length equals 13 residues. Full variable domain (outside the CDR3, taken from reference TRBV13 and TRBJ2-1): AAGVIQSPRHLIKEKRETATLKCYPIPRHDTVYWYQQGPGQDPQFLISFYEKMQSDKGSIPDRFSAQQFSDYHSELNMSSLELGDSALYFCASSWGPDNEQFFGPGTRLTVL.

This clonotype was observed a few times. CDR3 sequence reads: CSVEGTSGRDYEQYF. The CDR3 DNA is TGCAGCGTTGAAGGGACTAGCGGGAGAGACTACGAGCAGTACTTC. J is TRBJ2-7 and V is TRBV29-1, with 13 bases matching TRBD2. The V and J ends lost 1 base and 3 bases, in that order; junction bases with no gene match: 3. Germline loops: CDR1 SQVTM, CDR2 ANQGSEA. CDR3 length equals 15 residues.

This clonotype came up a few times. J is TRBJ2-3 and V is TRBV11-3, with 7 bases matching TRBD1. The ends lost 5 bases at V and 2 bases at J; junction bases unmatched: 7. The CDR3 is 15 amino acids. The germline CDR1 and CDR2 sequences are SGHNT and YENEEA. Here the CDR3 DNA reads TGTGCCAGCAGCCTCCCGGGACAGTTCACAGATACGCAGTATTTT. Amino acids: CASSLPGQFTDTQYF.

The chain recombines TRBV29-1 with TRBJ1-1, with TRBD1 identical over 8 bases. CDR1 and CDR2 from the germline V gene are SQVTM and ANQGSEA. The trim removed 7 bases at V and 10 bases at J, leaving 8 bases unmatched. The CDR3 is 11 amino acids. CDR3 nucleotide sequence: TGCAGCGGAAGACAGGGGAACGGAGCTTTCTTT. Its translation is CSGRQGNGAFF. Based on the CDR3 plus reference TRBV29-1 and TRBJ1-1, the full variable domain is SAVISQKPSRDICQRGTSLTIQCQVDSQVTMMFWYRQQPGQSLTLIATANQGSEATYESGFVIDKFPISRPNLTFSTLTVSNMSPEDSSIYLCSGRQGNGAFFGQGTRLTVV.

This chain's CDR3 is CASSLRAGGPENIQYF. The CDR3 DNA follows: TGTGCCAGCAGCCTCCGAGCGGGAGGGCCGGAAAACATTCAGTACTTC. The chain carries TRBV6-6 and TRBJ2-4; 10 positions agree with TRBD2. CDR3 size: 16 residues. Germline lookup yields CDR1 MNHNY and CDR2 SVGAGI (reference sequence). Trimming cost V 6 bases and J 5 bases; bases outside gene matches: 10.

This clonotype was seen a few times. The chain combines TRBV27 with TRBJ2-2; no firm D call. The CDR3 contains 16 residues. Germline CDR1 MNHEY, CDR2 SMNVEV (reference sequence). Deletions cut 8 bases from V and 1 base from J, with 17 bases between. The CDR3 is CASQPDRTMNTGELFF. CDR3 DNA: TGTGCCAGCCAGCCCGACCGTACCATGAACACCGGGGAGCTGTTTTTT.

This clonotype was counted ten times or more. This chain joins TRBV20-1 and TRBJ2-1; 7 bases line up with TRBD1. CDR1 is DFQATT and CDR2 is SNEGSKA in the germline V gene (reference sequence). This CDR3 region has 15 residues. The trim removed 3 bases at V and 5 bases at J, leaving 10 bases unmatched. This CDR3 is CSARDNWDRDNEQFF. CDR3 sequence (DNA): TGCAGTGCTAGGGATAACTGGGACAGAGACAATGAGCAGTTCTTC.

V is TRBV12-3 or TRBV12-4 and J is TRBJ2-7; the match to TRBD1 covers 7 bases. This CDR3 is 14 amino acids long. The ends lost 6 bases at V and 2 bases at J; junction bases unmatched: 7. CDR3 region: CASSPDRSTYEQYF. CDR3 DNA sequence: TGTGCCAGCAGCCCGGACAGGAGTACCTACGAGCAGTACTTC.

The chain is built from TRBV27 and TRBJ1-6; TRBD1 might be the D (5 bases). V was cut by 6 bases and J by 13 bases, with 16 bases left in between. This CDR3 spans 13 amino acids. Germline V gene lookup returns CDR1 MNHEY and CDR2 SMNVEV (reference sequence). The CDR3 here is CASSLGAGIPLHF. CDR3 sequence (DNA): TGTGCCAGCAGCCTAGGGGCAGGGATCCCCCTCCACTTT.